One sample yielded the 7 T cell receptor beta chains listed below, sequenced in a study of shared clonotypes between healthy human individuals. Terminally differentiated effector memory CD45RA+ cells were left out of the naive CD8 fraction, which was CD45RO-negative and positively selected for CCR7. Libraries were prepared by immunoSEQ multiplex PCR; TCRdb keeps only in-frame clonotypes and omits some of them. The table has about 2,200,000 clones, just over 90% seen once; the top ten hold 1.5% to 2%. Source material: naive CD8+ T cells from PBMCs. The receptors shown here come from a man between 18 and 29 years old in good health. Some clones in this sample may be carry-over from other donors' samples.

This rearrangement joins TRBV5-1 to TRBJ2-7; 9 bases are a match to TRBD1. Trimming removed 4 bases from V and 2 bases from J; junction bases left unmatched: 10. Germline V lookup: CDR1 SGHRS, CDR2 YFSETQ. CDR3 length: 16 residues. CDR3: CASSPRRDRVTYEQYF. The CDR3 DNA follows: TGCGCCAGCAGCCCACGCCGGGACAGGGTTACCTACGAGCAGTACTTC.

The J gene is TRBJ2-6, the V gene TRBV13, with D tentatively TRBD1 or TRBD2 (6 bases each). The CDR3 has 15 residues. Per germline, CDR1 PRHDT and CDR2 FYEKMQ (reference sequence). The V and J ends lost 5 bases and 4 bases respectively, with 12 bases between them. The CDR3 sequence: CASSAPGAGANVLTF. Written as DNA, the CDR3 is TGTGCCAGCAGCGCCCCGGGGGCCGGGGCCAACGTCCTGACTTTC. Full variable domain (outside the CDR3, taken from reference TRBV13 and TRBJ2-6): AAGVIQSPRHLIKEKRETATLKCYPIPRHDTVYWYQQGPGQDPQFLISFYEKMQSDKGSIPDRFSAQQFSDYHSELNMSSLELGDSALYFCASSAPGAGANVLTFGAGSRLTVL.

The table lists this clone with a count of one. V and J are TRBV5-1 and TRBJ1-1, with a tentative D call TRBD1 (6 bases). V dropped 4 bases and J dropped 3 bases, with 34 bases sitting between them. CDR1 is SGHRS, CDR2 YFSETQ, per germline. The CDR3 has 21 amino acids. The chain's CDR3 is CASSVGIRGSGGRHSDTEAFF. CDR3 in DNA: TGCGCCAGCAGCGTGGGAATTAGGGGATCGGGGGGGCGGCATTCGGACACTGAAGCTTTCTTT.

The chain couples TRBV19 to TRBJ2-1, with D tentatively TRBD2 (6 bases). The germline V gene encodes CDR1 LNHDA and CDR2 SQIVND (reference sequence). The CDR3 totals 15 residues. Trimming shortened V by 1 base and J by 2 bases, and 9 bases separated the two germline ends. In DNA, the CDR3 is TGTGCCAGTAGTATAGCGGGAGCACCCTACAATGAGCAGTTCTTC. This translates into CASSIAGAPYNEQFF.

The CDR3 region is CASSDTGAQNQPQHF. The CDR3 DNA reads as TGTGCCAGCAGCGATACGGGGGCGCAGAATCAGCCCCAGCATTTT. This chain uses TRBV9 with TRBJ1-5, with D perhaps matching TRBD1 (6 bases). Trimming removed 3 bases from V and 4 bases from J, with 14 bases in between. The CDR3 length is 15 residues. Germline values: CDR1 SGDLS, CDR2 YYNGEE.

The chain combines TRBV9 with TRBJ2-6, with D possibly TRBD2 on 6 matching bases. V shed 4 bases and J shed 9 bases, with 17 bases lying between them. There are 15 residues in the CDR3. Germline assignment: CDR1 SGDLS and CDR2 YYNGEE. DNA for the CDR3: TGTGCCAGCAGCCCCCTTGCGTCGGGAGTCAACGTCCTGACTTTC. Protein sequence: CASSPLASGVNVLTF.

The gene calls are TRBV9 and TRBJ2-7, with TRBD1 identical over 9 bases. Germline CDR1 is SGDLS and CDR2 is YYNGEE. The CDR3 sequence is 15 residues long. Trimming removed 0 bases from V and 5 bases from J; junction bases left unmatched: 6. The CDR3 is CASSVAGTGLHEQYF. In nucleotides, the CDR3 is TGTGCCAGCAGCGTAGCCGGGACAGGGTTGCACGAGCAGTACTTC.